Following are 30 T cell receptor beta chains from one sample sequenced in a study of shared clonotypes between healthy human individuals. TCRdb keeps only in-frame clones here, not all; method: immunoSEQ multiplex PCR. This table has roughly 1,100,000 clones, 65% to 80% appearing once. Sequenced input: memory CD4+ T cells sorted from blood. Subset defined: CD45RA-negative fraction. The origin of the receptors is a man aged 18 to 29 in good health.

The rearrangement links TRBV11-1 to TRBJ1-2; a weak D match, TRBD1 (6 bases). CDR1 is SGHAT, CDR2 FQDESV, per germline (reference sequence). This CDR3 is 12 amino acids long. V gave up 4 bases and J gave up 8 bases, with 11 bases separating them. In DNA form, the CDR3 reads TGTGCCAGCAGCTCGACAGGTGCCGGCTACACCTTC. This gives the protein CASSSTGAGYTF.

The chain employs TRBV11-2 and TRBJ1-4, with 8 bases lining up with TRBD1. J was trimmed by 7 bases and V by 4 bases; bases with no gene match: 8. This CDR3 is 15 amino acids long. The V gene's germline CDR1 is SGHAT and CDR2 FQNNGV. The chain's CDR3 is CASSYLDRAGEKLFF. The CDR3 nucleotides are TGTGCCAGCAGCTACTTGGACAGGGCGGGTGAAAAACTGTTTTTT. The full variable domain, rest sourced from reference TRBV11-2 and TRBJ1-4, is EAGVAQSPRYKIIEKRQSVAFWCNPISGHATLYWYQQILGQGPKLLIQFQNNGVVDDSQLPKDRFSAERLKGVDSTLKIQPAKLEDSAVYLCASSYLDRAGEKLFFGSGTQLSVL.

The V call is TRBV18, the J call TRBJ2-4; D remains ambiguous. The CDR3 is made up of 15 amino acids. The germline gives CDR1 KGHSH, CDR2 LQKENI. V shed 2 bases and J shed 0 bases, with 8 bases lying between them. The CDR3 sequence is CASSPVGLAKNIQYF. The DNA of the CDR3 is TGTGCCAGCTCACCAGTTGGTCTAGCCAAAAACATTCAGTACTTC.

V and J are TRBV6-5 and TRBJ1-2, with D unclear. Germline V gene lookup returns CDR1 MNHEY and CDR2 SVGAGI. This CDR3 spans 11 amino acids. With 2 bases removed from V and 8 bases from J, the gap between germline ends came to 6 bases. The CDR3 is CASSYEGGYTF. The DNA for the CDR3 is TGTGCCAGCAGTTACGAAGGGGGCTACACCTTC.

The chain couples TRBV30 to TRBJ1-1; no definite D call. The ends were cut back, 3 bases at V and 0 bases at J, with 8 bases in the middle. Germline CDR1 reads GTSNPN; CDR2 reads SVGIG (reference sequence). The CDR3 loop spans 13 amino acids. The CDR3 loop reads CAWSLILNTEAFF. CDR3 DNA sequence: TGTGCCTGGAGCCTCATTCTGAACACTGAAGCTTTCTTT. Full variable domain (rest looked up from reference TRBV30 and TRBJ1-1): SQTIHQWPATLVQPVGSPLSLECTVEGTSNPNLYWYRQAAGRGLQLLFYSVGIGQISSEVPQNLSASRPQDRQFILSSKKLLLSDSGFYLCAWSLILNTEAFFGQGTRLTVV.

The chain couples TRBV5-4 to TRBJ1-2; the D is unclear. The V gene lost 0 bases and the J gene lost 4 bases, with 16 bases spanning the gap. Germline V CDR1 and CDR2: SGHNT, YYREEE (reference sequence). The CDR3 consists of 16 residues. The CDR3 protein is CASSLGARMGSYGYTF. CDR3 sequence (DNA): TGTGCCAGCAGCTTGGGGGCTCGGATGGGGTCCTATGGCTACACCTTC.

The chain links TRBV4-1 to TRBJ2-1; 7 bases match TRBD2. Germline V CDR1 and CDR2: MGHRA, YSYEKL. CDR3 length equals 14 residues. V gave up 4 bases and J gave up 11 bases; unmatched junction bases: 11. The CDR3 region has the DNA TGCGCCAGCAGCCTCGAAAGCCCGGGACTACAGCAGTTCTTC. This encodes CASSLESPGLQQFF.

This chain uses TRBV5-4 with TRBJ2-6, with 7 positions matching TRBD1. The junction had 11 bases not matched to a gene; V was cut back by 4 bases and J by 1 base. The CDR3 spans 18 residues. Germline V gene sequence: CDR1 SGHNT, CDR2 YYREEE (reference sequence). CDR3 in DNA: TGTGCCAGCAGCCAAAAGGGACAGACCCCATCTGGGGCCAACGTCCTGACTTTC. This encodes CASSQKGQTPSGANVLTF. The full variable domain, rest sourced from reference TRBV5-4 and TRBJ2-6, is ETGVTQSPTHLIKTRGQQVTLRCSSQSGHNTVSWYQQALGQGPQFIFQYYREEENGRGNFPPRFSGLQFPNYSSELNVNALELDDSALYLCASSQKGQTPSGANVLTFGAGSRLTVL.

The rearrangement joins TRBV9 to TRBJ1-3; no clear D gene. Trimming cost V 1 base and J 2 bases, with 10 bases left between them. The CDR3 is 15 residues long. Germline V gene data show CDR1 as SGDLS and CDR2 as YYNGEE. The DNA of the CDR3 is TGTGCCAGCAGCGTAAGTGACTCGGCTGGAAACACCATATATTTT. Translation: CASSVSDSAGNTIYF.

CDR3: CASSTDLYGYTF. The DNA of the CDR3 is TGTGCCAGTAGTACGGACCTTTATGGCTACACCTTC. The genes are TRBV19 and TRBJ1-2; D is uncertain. V was clipped by 4 bases and J by 5 bases, with 8 bases between them. The CDR3 has 12 amino acids. Germline loops: CDR1 LNHDA, CDR2 SQIVND (reference sequence).

The chain links TRBV5-5 to TRBJ2-7; 8 bases match TRBD1. Germline values: CDR1 SGHKS, CDR2 YYEKEE (reference sequence). V lost 4 bases, J lost 1 base, and 7 bases stayed unmatched. This CDR3 is built from 15 residues. The CDR3 protein is CASSQRTGRSYEQYF. The DNA of the CDR3 is TGTGCCAGCAGCCAAAGGACAGGGAGATCCTACGAGCAGTACTTC.

This chain connects TRBV30 to TRBJ1-5; D unresolved. The germline CDR1 and CDR2 sequences are GTSNPN and SVGIG (reference sequence). Trimming removed 3 bases from V and 0 bases from J, with 12 bases in between. This CDR3 contains 15 residues. The CDR3 nucleotides read TGTGCCTGGAGCGTCTTGGCAGCTAGCAATCAGCCCCAGCATTTT. Protein sequence: CAWSVLAASNQPQHF.

The chain employs TRBV6-6 and TRBJ2-1; tentatively, D is TRBD2 (6 bases). Trimming stripped 7 bases from V and 0 bases from J, with 13 bases between. CDR1 is MNHNY and CDR2 is SVGAGI in the germline V gene (reference sequence). The CDR3 is 15 residues long. This CDR3 is CASTMDYHSYNEQFF. CDR3 coding DNA: TGTGCCAGCACCATGGACTACCACTCCTACAATGAGCAGTTCTTC.

The chain uses TRBV27 and TRBJ1-6; the match to TRBD1 covers 7 bases. V lost 5 bases and J lost 7; bases outside the gene matches: 8. CDR1 and CDR2 (germline): MNHEY, SMNVEV (reference sequence). The CDR3 has 15 amino acids. CDR3 coding DNA: TGTGCCAGCAGTCTACCGGACAGGAGAAATTCACCCCTCCACTTT. Protein product: CASSLPDRRNSPLHF.

The rearrangement joins TRBV28 to TRBJ1-3; D not resolved. The V end was cut by 10 bases, the J end by 8 bases, with 21 bases between. The CDR3 is 14 residues long. CDR1 and CDR2 from the germline V gene are MDHEN and SYDVKM. Written as DNA, the CDR3 is TGTGCCACCAGAATGAGAACTACCACTGACACCATATATTTT. Its protein product is CATRMRTTTDTIYF. Looking up the rest from reference TRBV28 and TRBJ1-3 gives the full variable domain: DVKVTQSSRYLVKRTGEKVFLECVQDMDHENMFWYRQDPGLGLRLIYFSYDVKMKEKGDIPEGYSVSREKKERFSLILESASTNQTSMYLCATRMRTTTDTIYFGEGSWLTVV.

Remarks on this clone: The identical CDR3 is also encoded by other nucleotide sequences in the sample. The rearrangement links TRBV28 to TRBJ2-3; tentatively, D is TRBD1 or TRBD2 (5 bases each). The CDR3 spans 13 residues. Per germline, CDR1 MDHEN and CDR2 SYDVKM. V was clipped by 3 bases and J by 4 bases, with 8 bases between them. CDR3 DNA sequence: TGTGCCAGCAGTTTGAGGGGCCCAGATACGCAGTATTTT. Protein sequence: CASSLRGPDTQYF.

The chain has TRBV9 and TRBJ2-3; 10 bases fit TRBD2. CDR1 is SGDLS, CDR2 YYNGEE, per germline. The CDR3 runs 16 residues. V dropped 0 bases and J dropped 5; count of bases not matched to a gene: 6. Written as DNA, the CDR3 is TGTGCCAGCAGCGTAGCTAGCGGGAGAGGTTTAGATACGCAGTATTTT. It codes for CASSVASGRGLDTQYF. The variable domain in full, completed from reference TRBV9 and TRBJ2-3, reads DSGVTQTPKHLITATGQRVTLRCSPRSGDLSVYWYQQSLDQGLQFLIQYYNGEERAKGNILERFSAQQFPDLHSELNLSSLELGDSALYFCASSVASGRGLDTQYFGPGTRLTVL.

This chain links TRBV9 with TRBJ2-5; perhaps TRBD2 as D (7 bases). Germline values: CDR1 SGDLS, CDR2 YYNGEE. V dropped 0 bases and J dropped 2 bases, with 14 bases sitting between them. CDR3 size: 16 residues. The CDR3 sequence: CASSVGTGGRQETQYF. As DNA, the CDR3 is TGTGCCAGCAGCGTAGGTACGGGGGGCCGGCAAGAGACCCAGTACTTC.

The V and J genes are TRBV25-1 and TRBJ2-1, with a weak D call TRBD2 (7 bases). Germline loops: CDR1 MGHDK, CDR2 SYGVNS. Trimming left V 2 bases short and J 5 bases short, with 13 bases between. This CDR3 is 15 amino acids long. CDR3: CASSEGGRGDNEQFF. The DNA for the CDR3 is TGTGCCAGCAGTGAAGGGGGGAGGGGGGACAATGAGCAGTTCTTC.

This sequence joins TRBV28 and TRBJ2-3; the D gene is possibly TRBD2 (6 bases). Germline loops: CDR1 MDHEN, CDR2 SYDVKM. The germline V and J ends were trimmed by 2 bases and 2 bases, with 11 bases remaining between them. CDR3 length: 15 residues. This CDR3 reads CASSLLRGTTDTQYF. Written as DNA, the CDR3 is TGTGCCAGCAGTTTACTTCGGGGGACCACAGATACGCAGTATTTT.

The chain is built from TRBV2 and TRBJ2-7; no firm D call. Trimming pared 4 bases from V and 6 bases from J, leaving 7 bases between. The CDR3 spans 11 residues. The germline V gene encodes CDR1 SNHLY and CDR2 FYNNEI. The CDR3 loop is CASSVSGEQYF. The CDR3 nucleotides read TGTGCCAGCAGTGTTTCAGGCGAGCAGTACTTC.

The CDR3 DNA reads as TGCGCCAGCAGTGAGTGGACAGGGGGCGAGCAGTACTTC. Translating gives CASSEWTGGEQYF. The chain couples TRBV10-1 to TRBJ2-7; 10 bases agree with TRBD1. The V and J ends lost 1 base and 6 bases, in that order; junction bases with no gene match: 0. Germline values: CDR1 WNHNN, CDR2 SYGVQD (reference sequence). The CDR3 loop spans 13 amino acids.

The CDR3 coding sequence is TGTGCCAGCTCACAAGAGGGGTATGGCTACACCTTC. Translation gives CASSQEGYGYTF. The chain couples TRBV18 to TRBJ1-2, with D possibly being TRBD1 (5 bases). With 4 bases removed from V and 5 bases from J, the gap between germline ends came to 8 bases. The CDR3 has 12 amino acids. Germline V gives CDR1 KGHSH, CDR2 LQKENI.

The V call is TRBV4-2, the J call TRBJ2-2; 13 bases agree with TRBD2. The CDR3 sequence is 17 residues long. J lost 6 bases, V lost 1 base, and 5 bases had no gene match. The germline V gene has CDR1 LGHNA and CDR2 YNFKEQ. Here the CDR3 DNA reads TGTGCCAGCAGCCAAGTCATACTAGCGGGAGGGCCCGGGGAGCTGTTTTTT. This encodes CASSQVILAGGPGELFF.

The chain joins TRBV28 to TRBJ2-5; 7 positions agree with TRBD1. The V and J ends lost 6 bases and 4 bases, in that order; junction bases with no gene match: 2. The CDR3 has 12 residues. CDR1 and CDR2 from the germline V gene are MDHEN and SYDVKM. The CDR3 DNA sequence: TGTGCCAGCAGACAGGGGCTAGAGACCCAGTACTTC. Its translation: CASRQGLETQYF.

The chain carries TRBV5-1 and TRBJ2-6, with 9 bases that match TRBD1. Germline CDR1 is SGHRS and CDR2 is YFSETQ. The CDR3 is made up of 16 amino acids. The J segment lost 3 bases and the V segment lost 2 bases, leaving 3 bases of the junction unmatched. CDR3 in amino acids: CASSFTGGGGANVLTF. CDR3 DNA sequence: TGCGCCAGCAGCTTTACAGGGGGCGGTGGGGCCAACGTCCTGACTTTC. Combining the CDR3 with reference TRBV5-1 and TRBJ2-6 gives the whole variable domain KAGVTQTPRYLIKTRGQQVTLSCSPISGHRSVSWYQQTPGQGLQFLFEYFSETQRNKGNFPGRFSGRQFSNSRSEMNVSTLELGDSALYLCASSFTGGGGANVLTFGAGSRLTVL.

CDR3 sequence reads: CASSLESSSGGIYEQYF. The DNA of the CDR3 is TGTGCCAGCAGCTTAGAATCGAGTAGCGGAGGGATCTACGAGCAGTACTTC. J is TRBJ2-7 and V is TRBV11-2, with a tentative D call TRBD2 (6 bases). Trimming pared 0 bases from V and 3 bases from J, leaving 18 bases between. CDR3 length: 17 residues. In germline, CDR1 is SGHAT, CDR2 FQNNGV.

The rearrangement links TRBV9 to TRBJ2-5; the match to TRBD2 covers 8 bases. Losses at the gene ends were 0 bases for V and 1 base for J; bases not matched to a gene: 8. The CDR3 length is 17 residues. The germline V gene has CDR1 SGDLS and CDR2 YYNGEE. The CDR3 spells CASSVGAAGGLQETQYF. The CDR3 region has the DNA TGTGCCAGCAGCGTAGGGGCGGCGGGAGGTCTCCAAGAGACCCAGTACTTC.

Here the CDR3 reads CASSLTLKNTGELFF. As DNA, the CDR3 is TGTGCCAGCAGTTTAACCCTAAAGAACACCGGGGAGCTGTTTTTT. The chain employs TRBV27 and TRBJ2-2; no clear D. This CDR3 region has 15 residues. Per germline, CDR1 MNHEY and CDR2 SMNVEV (reference sequence). V lost 2 bases and J lost 1, with 8 bases in between.

This clone was observed a handful of times. The chain links TRBV7-2 to TRBJ2-7; perhaps TRBD2 as D (5 bases). This CDR3 contains 14 residues. Per germline, CDR1 SGHTA and CDR2 FQGNSA. The germline V and J ends were trimmed by 3 bases and 6 bases, with 15 bases remaining between them. The CDR3 here is CASSLSRPAGEQYF. CDR3 bases: TGTGCCAGCAGCTTGTCGAGACCGGCGGGCGAGCAGTACTTC.